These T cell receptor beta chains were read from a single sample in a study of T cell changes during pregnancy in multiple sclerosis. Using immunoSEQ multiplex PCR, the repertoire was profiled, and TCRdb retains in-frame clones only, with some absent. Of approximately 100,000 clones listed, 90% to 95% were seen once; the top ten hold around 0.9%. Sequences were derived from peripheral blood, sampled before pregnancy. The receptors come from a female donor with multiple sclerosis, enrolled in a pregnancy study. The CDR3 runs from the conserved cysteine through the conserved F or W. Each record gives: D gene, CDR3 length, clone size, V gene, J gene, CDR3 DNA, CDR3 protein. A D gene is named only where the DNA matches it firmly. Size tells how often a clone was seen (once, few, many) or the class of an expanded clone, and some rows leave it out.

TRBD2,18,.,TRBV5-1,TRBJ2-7,TGCGCCAGCAGCTTGGGGACTGGACTAGAACAGAACCCATACGAGCAGTACTTC,CASSLGTGLEQNPYEQYF
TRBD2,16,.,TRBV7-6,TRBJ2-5,TGTGCCAGCAGCTTAGGTTCAGCGGGAGGGGTAGAGACCCAGTACTTC,CASSLGSAGGVETQYF
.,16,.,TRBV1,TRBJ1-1,TGCACCAGCAGCCAAGACCCTAACAGGGGACCCACTGAAGCTTTCTTT,CTSSQDPNRGPTEAFF
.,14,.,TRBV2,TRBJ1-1,TGTGCCCCCAGGGCGGGGGGGGGTAGCACTGAAGCTTTCTTT,CAPRAGGGSTEAFF
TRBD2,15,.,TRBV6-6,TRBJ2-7,TGTGCCAGCAGTTATCGAATAGCGGGAGGCTACGAGCAGTACTTC,CASSYRIAGGYEQYF
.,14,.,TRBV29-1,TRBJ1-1,TGCAGCGTTATAGGCGGGGGACTGAACACTGAAGCTTTCTTT,CSVIGGGLNTEAFF
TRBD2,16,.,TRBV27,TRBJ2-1,TGTGCCAGCAGTCGCGGACTAGCGGGGGCCTACAATGAGCAGTTCTTC,CASSRGLAGAYNEQFF
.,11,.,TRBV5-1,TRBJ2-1,TGCGCCAGCAGCTCCAGGGGTTTGCAGTTCTTC,CASSSRGLQFF
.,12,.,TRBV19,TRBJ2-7,TGTGCCAGTAGTATAGGACAGAACGAGCAGTACTTC,CASSIGQNEQYF
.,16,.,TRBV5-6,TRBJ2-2,TGTGCCAGCAGCTTGGGACTCAACCCGAACACCGGGGAGCTGTTTTTT,CASSLGLNPNTGELFF
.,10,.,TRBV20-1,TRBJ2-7,TGCAGTGCAGGGGACTACGAGCAGTACTTC,CSAGDYEQYF
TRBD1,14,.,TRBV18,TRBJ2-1,TGTGCCAGCTCCCTAGACAGGGGGCGAGGTGAGCAGTTCTTC,CASSLDRGRGEQFF
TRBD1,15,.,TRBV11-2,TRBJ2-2,TGTGCCAGCAGCTTAGGGGACAGGGCCGCCGGGGAGCTGTTTTTT,CASSLGDRAAGELFF
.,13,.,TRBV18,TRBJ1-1,TGTGCCAGCTTAAATCGCCAGGGAACTGAAGCTTTCTTT,CASLNRQGTEAFF
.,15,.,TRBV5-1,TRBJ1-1,TGCGCCAGCAGCTATGGAAGGGGTGCGAACACTGAAGCTTTCTTT,CASSYGRGANTEAFF
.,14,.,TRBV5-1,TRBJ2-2,TGCGCCAGCAGTTTGTACACGTCTCCGAGGGAGCTGTTTTTT,CASSLYTSPRELFF
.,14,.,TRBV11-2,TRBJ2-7,TGTGCCAGCAGCTTAGGGCAAGGGGCCTACGAGCAGTACTTC,CASSLGQGAYEQYF
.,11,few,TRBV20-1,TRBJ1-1,TGCAGTGCTAGAGATCATCCTGAAGCTTTCTTT,CSARDHPEAFF
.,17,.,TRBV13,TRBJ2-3,TGTGCCAGCAGCTTAGGCATTGGAGGGTCGGGCACAGATACGCAGTATTTT,CASSLGIGGSGTDTQYF
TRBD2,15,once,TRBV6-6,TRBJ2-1,TGTGCCAGTCAGACTAGCGGGAGAGGGTACAATGAGCAGTTCTTC,CASQTSGRGYNEQFF
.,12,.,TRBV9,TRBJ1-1,TGTGCCAGCAGCGAGCTGGTCTCTGAAGCTTTCTTT,CASSELVSEAFF
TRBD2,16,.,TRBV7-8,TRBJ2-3,TGTGCCAGCAGCTACCTAGCGGGAGGGGGCACAGATACGCAGTATTTT,CASSYLAGGGTDTQYF
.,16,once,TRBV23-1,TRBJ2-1,TGCGCCAGCACAATACAGGGCCGTTGGACCCACAATGAGCAGTTCTTC,CASTIQGRWTHNEQFF
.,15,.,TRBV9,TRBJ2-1,TGTGCCAGCAGCCCCAAGGGGGGGGCAGGCAATGAGCAGTTCTTC,CASSPKGGAGNEQFF
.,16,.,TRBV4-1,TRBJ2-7,TGCGCCAGCAGCCAATTATCTAGTTTCGACTCCTACGAGCAGTACTTC,CASSQLSSFDSYEQYF
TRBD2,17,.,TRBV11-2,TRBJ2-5,TGTGCCAGCAGCTTAGGAGGGCTAGCGGGGACCCAAGAGACCCAGTACTTC,CASSLGGLAGTQETQYF
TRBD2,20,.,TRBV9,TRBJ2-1,TGTGCCAGCAGCGTAGGTCGGACCCAGGGACTAGCGGTTTCCTACAATGAGCAGTTCTTC,CASSVGRTQGLAVSYNEQFF
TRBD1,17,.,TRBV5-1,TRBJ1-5,TGCGCCAGCAGCTGCTTGACAGGGCGGTATAGCAATCAGCCCCAGCATTTT,CASSCLTGRYSNQPQHF
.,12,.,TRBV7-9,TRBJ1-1,TGTGCCAGCAGCTTAGGCACAGAGTACGCTTTCTTT,CASSLGTEYAFF
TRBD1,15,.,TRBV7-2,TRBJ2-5,TGTGCCAGCAGCTTGGGACAGGCTTTTAAGGAGACCCAGTACTTC,CASSLGQAFKETQYF
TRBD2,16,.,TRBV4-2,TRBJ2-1,TGTGCCAGCAGCCACGCCGGGACTAGCGCCCACAATGAGCAGTTCTTC,CASSHAGTSAHNEQFF
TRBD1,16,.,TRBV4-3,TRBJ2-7,TGCGCCAGCAGCCAAGATCCGGGACAGGGCCGTTACGAGCAGTACTTC,CASSQDPGQGRYEQYF
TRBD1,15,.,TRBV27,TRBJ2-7,TGTGCCAGCACCCCTGCCGGGACAGGGGCCTACGAGCAGTACTTC,CASTPAGTGAYEQYF
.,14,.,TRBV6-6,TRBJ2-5,TGTGCCAGCAGTTACTCCGGGGGGCCCGAGACCCAGTACTTC,CASSYSGGPETQYF
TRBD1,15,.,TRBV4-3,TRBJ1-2,TGCGCCAGCAGCCAAGATGGGACAGTTTATAGTGGCTACACCTTC,CASSQDGTVYSGYTF
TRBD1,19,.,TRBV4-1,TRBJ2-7,TGCGCCAGCAGCCAAGACGGGCCGCCCGACAGGGCCTTATCCTACGAGCAGTACTTC,CASSQDGPPDRALSYEQYF
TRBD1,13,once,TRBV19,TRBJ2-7,TGTGCCAGTAGTATGGGGACAGGGAGTGAGCAGTACTTC,CASSMGTGSEQYF
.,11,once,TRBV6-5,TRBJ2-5,TGTGCCAGCAGTTTCGGGGAGACCCAGTACTTC,CASSFGETQYF
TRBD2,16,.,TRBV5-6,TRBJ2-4,TGTGCCAGCAGCTTTATGACTAGCGGGACTAAAAACATTCAGTACTTC,CASSFMTSGTKNIQYF
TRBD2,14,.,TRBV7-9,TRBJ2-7,TGTGCCAGCAGCTCCCCGGGACTAGCGAGCGAGCAGTACTTC,CASSSPGLASEQYF
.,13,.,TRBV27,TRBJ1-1,TGTGCCAGCAGTTTATCCGGAGGCACTGAAGCTTTCTTT,CASSLSGGTEAFF
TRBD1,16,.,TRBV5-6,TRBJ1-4,TGTGCCAGCAGCTCGTGGCAGGGGGGATCTAATGAAAAACTGTTTTTT,CASSSWQGGSNEKLFF
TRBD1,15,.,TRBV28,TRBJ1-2,TGTGCCAGCAGTTTAAGGGGGGGGCAGGGGGCTGGCTACACCTTC,CASSLRGGQGAGYTF
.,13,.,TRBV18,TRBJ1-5,TGTGCCAGCTCAGGCGGTTCCAATCAGCCCCAGCATTTT,CASSGGSNQPQHF
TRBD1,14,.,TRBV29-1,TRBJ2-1,TGCAGCGGTACAGGGGTGGGAGCTTACAATGAGCAGTTCTTC,CSGTGVGAYNEQFF
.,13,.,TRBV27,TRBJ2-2,TGTGCCAGCAGTTTTCGGGGGAACGGGGAGCTGTTTTTT,CASSFRGNGELFF
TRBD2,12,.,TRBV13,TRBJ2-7,TGTGCCAGCAGCTCCTCCGGGAGGGAGCAGTACTTC,CASSSSGREQYF
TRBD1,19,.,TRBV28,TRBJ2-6,TGTGCCAGCAGTCCACTTGGGACAGATCCATGGACTGGGGCCAACGTCCTGACTTTC,CASSPLGTDPWTGANVLTF
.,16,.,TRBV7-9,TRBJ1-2,TGTGCCAGCAGCTTAGACGGACAAAGAGGCAACTATGGCTACACCTTC,CASSLDGQRGNYGYTF
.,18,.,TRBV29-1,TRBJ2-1,TGCAGCGTTGAGTTAGGCAGCGTAGCGACTCTCTCTCTTAATGAGCAGTTCTTC,CSVELGSVATLSLNEQFF
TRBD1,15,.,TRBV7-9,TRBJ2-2,TGTGCCAGCACCCCCCGGGACAGTCCTTCCGGGGAGCTGTTTTTT,CASTPRDSPSGELFF
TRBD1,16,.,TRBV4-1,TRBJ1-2,TGCGCCAGCAGCCAAGCAACGGGACAGGGTAACTATGGCTACACCTTC,CASSQATGQGNYGYTF
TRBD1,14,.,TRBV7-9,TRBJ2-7,TGTGCCAGCAGCTTAGGGACAGGGGCGGACGAGCAGTACTTC,CASSLGTGADEQYF
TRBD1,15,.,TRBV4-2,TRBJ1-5,TGTGCCAGCAGCCCGGGACAGGGGGCTAATCAGCCCCAGCATTTT,CASSPGQGANQPQHF
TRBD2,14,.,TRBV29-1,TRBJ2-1,TGCAGCGTCCGACGGCTAGCGGGAATCAATGAGCAGTTCTTC,CSVRRLAGINEQFF
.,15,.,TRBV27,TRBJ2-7,TGTGCCAGCAGTTTAGAGGGGGGGCCCCCCTACGAGCAGTACTTC,CASSLEGGPPYEQYF
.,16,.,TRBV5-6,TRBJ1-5,TGTGCCAGCAGCTTGGCGGGGGTTGGTAGCAATCAGCCCCAGCATTTT,CASSLAGVGSNQPQHF
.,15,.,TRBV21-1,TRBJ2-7,TGTGCCAGGGAAATAATAGCGGGAGTCCCCTACGAGCAGTACTTC,CAREIIAGVPYEQYF
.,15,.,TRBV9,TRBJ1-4,TGTGCCAGCAGCGTAGGTTACAGCCGAAATGAAAAACTGTTTTTT,CASSVGYSRNEKLFF
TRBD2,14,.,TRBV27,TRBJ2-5,TGTGCCAGCAGAAGACTAGCGGCCCAAGAGACCCAGTACTTC,CASRRLAAQETQYF